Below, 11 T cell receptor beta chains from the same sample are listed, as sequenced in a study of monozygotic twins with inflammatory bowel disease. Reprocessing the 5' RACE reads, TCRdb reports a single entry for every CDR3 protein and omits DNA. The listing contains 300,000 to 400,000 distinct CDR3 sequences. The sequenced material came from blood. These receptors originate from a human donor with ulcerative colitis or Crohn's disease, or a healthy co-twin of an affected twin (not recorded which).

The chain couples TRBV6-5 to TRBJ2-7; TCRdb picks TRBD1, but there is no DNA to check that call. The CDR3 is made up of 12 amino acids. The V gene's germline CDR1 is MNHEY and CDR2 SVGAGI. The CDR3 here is CASSYGQGKQYF.

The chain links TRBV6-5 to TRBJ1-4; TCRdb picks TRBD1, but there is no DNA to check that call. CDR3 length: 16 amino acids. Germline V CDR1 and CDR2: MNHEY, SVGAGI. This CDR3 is CASSYKIPVSNEKLFF.

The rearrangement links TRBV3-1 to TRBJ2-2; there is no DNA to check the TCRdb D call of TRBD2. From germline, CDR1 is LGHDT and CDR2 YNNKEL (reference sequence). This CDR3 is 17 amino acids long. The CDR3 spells CASSQDREGINTGELFF.

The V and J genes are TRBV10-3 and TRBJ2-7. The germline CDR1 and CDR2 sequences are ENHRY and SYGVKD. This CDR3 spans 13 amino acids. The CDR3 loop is CAITSDVSYEQYF.

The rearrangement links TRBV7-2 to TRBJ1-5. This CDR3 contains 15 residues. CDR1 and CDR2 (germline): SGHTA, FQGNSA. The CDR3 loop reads CASRRTSDSNQPQHF.

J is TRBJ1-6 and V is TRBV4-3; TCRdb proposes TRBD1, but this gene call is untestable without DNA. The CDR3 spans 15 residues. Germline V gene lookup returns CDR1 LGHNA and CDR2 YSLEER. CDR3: CASSQEAGENSPLHF.

The CDR3 is CASSLVLSAGGTQYF. The rearrangement joins TRBV7-2 to TRBJ2-5; TCRdb calls TRBD1, which cannot be checked without DNA. Per germline, CDR1 SGHTA and CDR2 FQGNSA. CDR3 length equals 15 residues.

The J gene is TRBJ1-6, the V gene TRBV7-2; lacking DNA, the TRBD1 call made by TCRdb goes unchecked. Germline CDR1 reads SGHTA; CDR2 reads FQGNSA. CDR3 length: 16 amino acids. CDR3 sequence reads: CASSPAGRSYNSPLHF.

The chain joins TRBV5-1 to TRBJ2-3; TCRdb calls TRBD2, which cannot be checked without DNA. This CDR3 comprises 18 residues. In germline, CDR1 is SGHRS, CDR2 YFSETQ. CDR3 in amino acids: CASSLARGSGGYQDTQYF.

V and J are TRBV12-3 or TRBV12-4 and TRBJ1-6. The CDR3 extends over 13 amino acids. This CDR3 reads CASSPLERAPLHF.

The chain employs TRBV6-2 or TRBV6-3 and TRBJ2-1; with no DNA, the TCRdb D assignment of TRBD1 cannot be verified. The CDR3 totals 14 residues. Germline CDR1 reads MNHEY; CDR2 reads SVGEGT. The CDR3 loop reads CASSYFGGDNEQFF.